Listed below are T cell receptor beta chains from one sample, sequenced in a study of beta chain features in type 1 diabetes. Sequencing used immunoSEQ multiplex PCR; TCRdb keeps in-frame clones, though not all of them. This table has around 650,000 clones, around 12% appearing once. Sequenced material: naive CD4+ T cells from blood. These receptors all come from a man aged 25 to 45 with type 1 diabetes. The CDR3 runs from the conserved cysteine through the conserved F or W. A D gene is named only where the DNA matches it firmly. Size is stated for part of the rows, as once, few or many counts, or as a class when the clone is expanded.

abundance: few; v_gene: TRBV9; d_gene: TRBD1; j_gene: TRBJ2-7; CDR3aa: CASSVSGQGKVEQYF; CDR3nt: TGTGCCAGCAGCGTATCGGGACAGGGGAAGGTCGAGCAGTACTTC
abundance: .; v_gene: TRBV4-3; d_gene: .; j_gene: TRBJ1-3; CDR3aa: CASSPKRVGDGNTIYF; CDR3nt: TGCGCCAGCAGCCCAAAGAGAGTAGGGGATGGAAACACCATATATTTT
abundance: few; v_gene: TRBV5-1; d_gene: TRBD1; j_gene: TRBJ2-3; CDR3aa: CASSPENRGPDTQYF; CDR3nt: TGCGCCAGCAGCCCGGAGAACAGGGGACCAGATACGCAGTATTTT
abundance: .; v_gene: TRBV9; d_gene: TRBD2; j_gene: TRBJ2-4; CDR3aa: CASSEGLAGAVNIQYF; CDR3nt: TGTGCCAGCAGCGAGGGGCTAGCGGGGGCCGTAAACATTCAGTACTTC
abundance: few; v_gene: TRBV14; d_gene: .; j_gene: TRBJ2-3; CDR3aa: CASSQDRRGPTDTQYF; CDR3nt: TGTGCCAGCAGCCAAGATAGGAGGGGGCCGACAGATACGCAGTATTTT
abundance: .; v_gene: TRBV10-3; d_gene: .; j_gene: TRBJ1-6; CDR3aa: CAIRGTAGSYNSPLHF; CDR3nt: TGTGCCATCAGAGGGACTGCTGGCTCCTATAATTCACCCCTCCACTTT
abundance: .; v_gene: TRBV28; d_gene: .; j_gene: TRBJ2-7; CDR3aa: CASTVGTPREQYF; CDR3nt: TGTGCCAGCACCGTCGGGACTCCACGCGAGCAGTACTTC
abundance: few; v_gene: TRBV6-1; d_gene: TRBD1; j_gene: TRBJ1-6; CDR3aa: CATGGQVDNSPLHF; CDR3nt: TGTGCTACGGGGGGACAGGTGGATAATTCACCCCTCCACTTT
abundance: .; v_gene: TRBV15; d_gene: .; j_gene: TRBJ2-7; CDR3aa: CATSRQGNSEGEQYF; CDR3nt: TGTGCCACCAGCAGACAGGGTAATTCCGAGGGAGAGCAGTACTTC
abundance: .; v_gene: TRBV5-4; d_gene: .; j_gene: TRBJ1-4; CDR3aa: CASSSSGTPNEKLFF; CDR3nt: TGTGCCAGCAGTTCTTCCGGGACTCCGAATGAAAAACTGTTTTTT
abundance: few; v_gene: TRBV9; d_gene: TRBD2; j_gene: TRBJ2-3; CDR3aa: CASSVGLAVGDTQYF; CDR3nt: TGTGCCAGCAGCGTAGGGCTAGCGGTGGGAGATACGCAGTATTTT
abundance: few; v_gene: TRBV7-2; d_gene: TRBD1; j_gene: TRBJ1-3; CDR3aa: CASSLGQGNTIYF; CDR3nt: TGTGCCAGCAGCTTGGGACAGGGAAACACCATATATTTT
abundance: few; v_gene: TRBV4-2; d_gene: .; j_gene: TRBJ2-2; CDR3aa: CASSQDLQGSANTGELFF; CDR3nt: TGTGCCAGCAGCCAAGATCTTCAGGGCAGTGCGAACACCGGGGAGCTGTTTTTT
abundance: .; v_gene: TRBV2; d_gene: TRBD1; j_gene: TRBJ1-6; CDR3aa: CASRLGQGLYNSPLHF; CDR3nt: TGTGCCAGCAGGTTGGGACAGGGCCTTTATAATTCACCCCTCCACTTT
abundance: .; v_gene: TRBV6-6; d_gene: .; j_gene: TRBJ2-7; CDR3aa: CASRGSYEQYF; CDR3nt: TGTGCCAGCAGGGGCTCCTACGAGCAGTACTTC
abundance: .; v_gene: TRBV7-2; d_gene: TRBD1; j_gene: TRBJ2-1; CDR3aa: CASSLGPTGYNEQFF; CDR3nt: TGTGCCAGCAGCTTAGGCCCGACAGGGTACAATGAGCAGTTCTTC
abundance: few; v_gene: TRBV5-1; d_gene: .; j_gene: TRBJ2-5; CDR3aa: CASSLWGRQETQYF; CDR3nt: TGCGCCAGCAGCTTGTGGGGCAGGCAAGAGACCCAGTACTTC
abundance: .; v_gene: TRBV29-1; d_gene: TRBD1; j_gene: TRBJ1-1; CDR3aa: CSVLRQGGWTEAFF; CDR3nt: TGCAGCGTGTTGCGACAGGGAGGATGGACTGAAGCTTTCTTT
abundance: few; v_gene: TRBV2; d_gene: TRBD1; j_gene: TRBJ1-5; CDR3aa: CASSQGAGQPQHF; CDR3nt: TGTGCCAGCTCCCAGGGGGCAGGTCAGCCCCAGCATTTT
abundance: .; v_gene: TRBV7-2; d_gene: .; j_gene: TRBJ2-3; CDR3aa: CASSLARLTSTDTQYF; CDR3nt: TGTGCCAGCAGCTTAGCGAGACTAACAAGCACAGATACGCAGTATTTT
abundance: .; v_gene: TRBV30; d_gene: .; j_gene: TRBJ1-2; CDR3aa: CAWTHQGGGGYGYTF; CDR3nt: TGTGCCTGGACTCATCAGGGCGGCGGGGGATATGGCTACACCTTC
abundance: few; v_gene: TRBV6-1; d_gene: .; j_gene: TRBJ1-4; CDR3aa: CASSEVRLGSTNEKLFF; CDR3nt: TGTGCCAGCAGTGAAGTTCGTTTAGGTTCAACTAATGAAAAACTGTTTTTT
abundance: few; v_gene: TRBV2; d_gene: .; j_gene: TRBJ2-1; CDR3aa: CASIRTGSVYSNEQFF; CDR3nt: TGTGCCAGCATTAGGACCGGCTCTGTCTACTCCAATGAGCAGTTCTTC
abundance: few; v_gene: TRBV19; d_gene: TRBD1; j_gene: TRBJ2-6; CDR3aa: CASSTDRGPSILTF; CDR3nt: TGTGCCAGTAGTACAGACAGGGGGCCCTCCATCCTGACTTTC